The T cell receptor (beta chain) described here comes from a study of blood T cell repertoires in COVID-19. Study-wide background: The study drew acute and convalescent COVID-19 samples from the United States, Italy and Spain. Sample material is recorded as cDNA or gDNA derived from T cells, B-cell-depleted T cells, or PBMCs.

Methods used by the authors: For nucleated cells, counts were estimated from reference gene primer amplification. The data were produced by immunoSEQ multiplex PCR, yet TCRdb's version contains in-frame clones alone and is incomplete. That table gives V, J and clone size, and the DNA gave D and trimming. The sample shows 90,000 to 140,000 clones, approximately 85% of them seen only once. This CDR3 contains 14 residues. Trimming removed 4 bases from V and 5 bases from J; junction bases left unmatched: 4. Per the germline V gene, CDR1 is KGHDR and CDR2 is SFDVKD. Source material: peripheral blood. The receptor was derived from a man in his fifties with acute or convalescent COVID-19. J is TRBJ2-5 and V is TRBV24-1; 9 positions match TRBD1. The CDR3 protein is CATSDHRGRETQYF. The DNA of the CDR3 is TGTGCCACCAGTGACCACAGGGGGCGGGAGACCCAGTACTTC.